These 18 T cell receptor beta chains share one sample of origin, sequenced in a study of T cell responses to AZD1222 COVID-19 vaccine. Measured with immunoSEQ multiplex PCR; TCRdb has only the in-frame clones, and not every one. The table records approximately 65,000 clones, about nine tenths of them present only once. Sequencing used peripheral blood, obtained on day 0 of AZD1222 vaccination. Receptors were obtained from an adult in good health.

The J gene is TRBJ1-1, the V gene TRBV11-2; the D gene is possibly TRBD1 (5 bases). This CDR3 spans 14 amino acids. Germline V gene lookup returns CDR1 SGHAT and CDR2 FQNNGV. Trimming stripped 5 bases from V and 5 bases from J, with 15 bases between. The CDR3 is CASSKGHHGTEAFF. CDR3 DNA: TGTGCCAGCAGCAAAGGACACCACGGGACTGAAGCTTTCTTT. Supplemented by reference TRBV11-2 and TRBJ1-1, the full variable domain reads EAGVAQSPRYKIIEKRQSVAFWCNPISGHATLYWYQQILGQGPKLLIQFQNNGVVDDSQLPKDRFSAERLKGVDSTLKIQPAKLEDSAVYLCASSKGHHGTEAFFGQGTRLTVV.

CDR3 residues: CASSLYGENTEAFF. DNA for the CDR3: TGTGCCAGCTCACTATATGGAGAGAACACTGAAGCTTTCTTT. The rearrangement uses TRBV18 and TRBJ1-1; D gene uncertain. CDR1 is KGHSH and CDR2 is LQKENI in the germline V gene. The CDR3 covers 14 residues. Trimming shortened V by 4 bases and J by 1 base, and 10 bases separated the two germline ends.

This sequence joins TRBV15 and TRBJ2-7; no reliable D call. The germline V gene encodes CDR1 LNHNV and CDR2 YYDKDF (reference sequence). With 1 base removed from V and 5 bases from J, the gap between germline ends came to 6 bases. CDR3 size: 12 residues. CDR3 bases: TGTGCCACCAGCAGAGTTGGACACGAGCAGTACTTC. This codes for CATSRVGHEQYF.

The gene calls are TRBV6-2 or TRBV6-3 and TRBJ2-7, with 10 bases lining up with TRBD1. Germline lookup yields CDR1 MNHEY and CDR2 SVGEGT. V was clipped by 2 bases and J by 5 bases; unmatched bases: 6. The CDR3 has 15 amino acids. The CDR3 region has the DNA TGTGCCAGCAGTTACGACAGGGGGCGCGCGGACGAGCAGTACTTC. It yields the protein CASSYDRGRADEQYF.

The rearrangement joins TRBV11-2 to TRBJ1-1; unclear D gene. Germline V lookup: CDR1 SGHAT, CDR2 FQNNGV. The CDR3 extends over 16 amino acids. V was clipped by 0 bases and J by 1 base, with 12 bases between them. CDR3 nucleotides: TGTGCCAGCAGCTTAGATATCGGGGTTGGGAACACTGAAGCTTTCTTT. Its translation is CASSLDIGVGNTEAFF.

V gene TRBV4-2 combines with J gene TRBJ2-6, with unresolved D. Trimming took off 0 bases at V and 4 bases at J, with 13 bases between the two ends. Germline CDR1 is LGHNA and CDR2 is YNFKEQ. The CDR3 extends over 17 amino acids. CDR3 amino acids: CASSQDPHSPGANVLTF. The CDR3 nucleotides read TGTGCCAGCAGCCAAGATCCACACTCTCCCGGGGCCAACGTCCTGACTTTC.

The CDR3 here is CASSPLAGGSTDTQYF. As DNA, the CDR3 is TGTGCCAGCAGTCCTCTAGCGGGAGGAAGCACAGATACGCAGTATTTT. This chain links TRBV6-4 with TRBJ2-3; TRBD2 agrees at 11 bases. The length of the CDR3 is 16 residues. Germline-derived CDR1 and CDR2 are MRHNA and SNTAGT. The junction had 4 bases not matched to a gene; V was cut back by 5 bases and J by 0 bases.

The chain links TRBV7-9 to TRBJ2-7; D not resolved. The length of the CDR3 is 16 residues. The germline V gene has CDR1 SEHNR and CDR2 FQNEAQ (reference sequence). V shed 5 bases and J shed 7 bases, with 24 bases lying between them. CDR3 bases: TGTGCCAGCAGCCCCGTCGGAGCTCCCGAAGTGGGTGAGCAGTACTTC. Its protein is CASSPVGAPEVGEQYF.

The V and J genes are TRBV6-2 or TRBV6-3 and TRBJ1-2; D is ambiguous. V lost 0 bases and J lost 4, with 3 bases in between. From germline, CDR1 is MNHEY and CDR2 SVGEGT. CDR3 size: 12 residues. CDR3 loop: CASSYSGYGYTF. As DNA, the CDR3 is TGTGCCAGCAGTTACTCGGGCTATGGCTACACCTTC.

This rearrangement joins TRBV18 to TRBJ2-7; unclear D gene. Germline CDR1 is KGHSH and CDR2 is LQKENI. This CDR3 region has 14 residues. Trimming pared 6 bases from V and 1 base from J, leaving 13 bases between. The CDR3 region is CASSPADLSYEQYF. Written as DNA, the CDR3 is TGTGCCAGCTCCCCCGCGGACCTTTCCTACGAGCAGTACTTC.

This clone was counted a single time. The J gene is TRBJ2-1, the V gene TRBV18, with 7 bases identical to TRBD2. V lost 2 bases, J lost 3 bases, and 1 base stayed unmatched. From germline, CDR1 is KGHSH and CDR2 LQKENI. The CDR3 totals 14 residues. The CDR3 coding sequence is TGTGCCAGCTCACCAGCGGGGGTCTACAATGAGCAGTTCTTC. Translation: CASSPAGVYNEQFF. The full variable domain, rest sourced from reference TRBV18 and TRBJ2-1, is NAGVMQNPRHLVRRRGQEARLRCSPMKGHSHVYWYRQLPEEGLKFMVYLQKENIIDESGMPKERFSAEFPKEGPSILRIQQVVRGDSAAYFCASSPAGVYNEQFFGPGTRLTVL.

This clone occurred once. V and J are TRBV7-8 and TRBJ1-1; D unclear. This CDR3 is 15 amino acids long. CDR1 is SGHVS and CDR2 is FQNEAQ in the germline V gene. Trimming left V 4 bases short and J 1 base short, with 13 bases between. The CDR3 loop is CASSSREGWNTEAFF. The CDR3 DNA follows: TGTGCCAGCAGCTCCCGGGAAGGGTGGAACACTGAAGCTTTCTTT.

The rearrangement joins TRBV10-3 to TRBJ1-5, with D perhaps matching TRBD1 (6 bases). V was cut by 3 bases and J by 5 bases, with 14 bases left in between. Per the germline V gene, CDR1 is ENHRY and CDR2 is SYGVKD. CDR3 size: 15 residues. In nucleotides, the CDR3 is TGTGCCATCAGTGATGTTGGGGGCTCGGATCAGCCCCAGCATTTT. It codes for CAISDVGGSDQPQHF.

V gene TRBV28 combines with J gene TRBJ1-3, with TRBD1 identical over 10 bases. This CDR3 spans 15 amino acids. V trimming: 3 bases; J trimming: 4 bases; junction bases outside the gene matches: 3. Germline CDR1 MDHEN, CDR2 SYDVKM. CDR3 nucleotide sequence: TGTGCCAGCAGTTTGACAGGGGGCGACGGAAACACCATATATTTT. Residues: CASSLTGGDGNTIYF.

The rearrangement links TRBV28 to TRBJ2-1; 11 bases match TRBD2. The CDR3 is made up of 16 amino acids. Looked up from germline, CDR1 is MDHEN and CDR2 is SYDVKM. The V segment lost 3 bases and the J segment 4 bases; nucleotides outside the gene matches: 5. The CDR3 DNA reads TGTGCCAGCAGTTTGGTGACTAGCGGGAAATACAATGAGCAGTTCTTC. This translates into CASSLVTSGKYNEQFF. Supplemented by reference TRBV28 and TRBJ2-1, the full variable domain reads DVKVTQSSRYLVKRTGEKVFLECVQDMDHENMFWYRQDPGLGLRLIYFSYDVKMKEKGDIPEGYSVSREKKERFSLILESASTNQTSMYLCASSLVTSGKYNEQFFGPGTRLTVL.

The chain combines TRBV2 with TRBJ1-5, with D perhaps matching TRBD1 (5 bases). CDR3 size: 14 residues. V gave up 2 bases and J gave up 3 bases, with 8 bases separating them. CDR1 is SNHLY, CDR2 FYNNEI, per germline. The CDR3, as DNA: TGTGCCAGCAGTGAAATACAGGTCAATCAGCCCCAGCATTTT. Protein: CASSEIQVNQPQHF. Using reference TRBV2 and TRBJ1-5 for the parts outside the CDR3, the full variable domain is EPEVTQTPSHQVTQMGQEVILRCVPISNHLYFYWYRQILGQKVEFLVSFYNNEISEKSEIFDDQFSVERPDGSNFTLKIRSTKLEDSAMYFCASSEIQVNQPQHFGDGTRLSIL.

V is TRBV7-9 and J is TRBJ1-2; D is possibly TRBD1 (5 bases). The germline V gene has CDR1 SEHNR and CDR2 FQNEAQ (reference sequence). V dropped 1 base and J dropped 1 base, with 10 bases sitting between them. There are 15 residues in the CDR3. The CDR3 is CASSLEAGSNYGYTF. The DNA for the CDR3 is TGTGCCAGCAGCTTAGAGGCAGGGAGTAACTATGGCTACACCTTC.

The chain joins TRBV7-2 to TRBJ2-2, with D possibly being TRBD1 or TRBD2 (5 bases each). V was shortened by 2 bases and J by 3 bases, with 10 bases between the two germline ends. Germline assignment: CDR1 SGHTA and CDR2 FQGNSA. This CDR3 region has 15 residues. The CDR3 loop is CASSLSMGDTGELFF. The DNA of the CDR3 is TGTGCCAGCAGCTTATCCATGGGGGACACCGGGGAGCTGTTTTTT.